This T cell receptor beta chain was captured by sequencing in a study of T cells in Graves' hyperthyroidism and ophthalmopathy. This clonotype was observed many times. This CDR3 is built from 14 residues. Germline V gene sequence: CDR1 SGHAT, CDR2 FQNNGV. Trimming pared 5 bases from V and 4 bases from J, leaving 13 bases between. Pregnant or lactating patients were excluded, as were those with uncontrolled infection or other autoimmune disease. The PBMCs were sourced from fresh peripheral blood (approximately 10 ml). There were TCR beta CDR3 regions amplified from RNA transcripts. The HTBI primer set served for first-round RT-PCR of the TCR CDR3. TCRdb called the multiplex PCR reads again in MiXCR, with one record for every CDR3 protein. Of some 210,000 distinct CDR3 sequences in the sample, more than 15% were seen once.

The rearrangement joins TRBV11-2 to TRBJ2-3; the D gene is possibly TRBD2 (6 bases). The sequenced material came from blood. This sequence originates from a man in his fifties with Graves' hyperthyroidism. The CDR3 DNA reads as TGTGCCAGCAGCCCTGGATGGGGGGCAGATACGCAGTATTTT. Its protein is CASSPGWGADTQYF.